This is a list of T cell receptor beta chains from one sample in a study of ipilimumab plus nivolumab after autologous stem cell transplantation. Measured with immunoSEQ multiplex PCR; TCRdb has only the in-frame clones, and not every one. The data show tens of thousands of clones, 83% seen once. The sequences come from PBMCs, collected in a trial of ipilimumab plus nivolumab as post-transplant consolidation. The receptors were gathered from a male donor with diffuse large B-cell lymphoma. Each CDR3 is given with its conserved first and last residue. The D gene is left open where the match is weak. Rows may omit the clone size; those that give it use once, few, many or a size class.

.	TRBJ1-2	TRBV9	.	CASSVHRADWDGYTF	TGTGCCAGCAGCGTACACAGGGCCGACTGGGACGGCTACACCTTC
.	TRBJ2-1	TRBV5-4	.	CASSPGLLLGEQFF	TGTGCCAGCAGCCCCGGACTACTGCTTGGTGAGCAGTTCTTC
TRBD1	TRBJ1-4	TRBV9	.	CASSLTGAGYEKLFF	TGTGCCAGCAGCTTAACAGGGGCCGGATATGAAAAACTGTTTTTT
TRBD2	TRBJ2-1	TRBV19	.	CASSPTSARYNEQFF	TGTGCCAGTAGTCCGACTAGCGCGAGGTACAATGAGCAGTTCTTC
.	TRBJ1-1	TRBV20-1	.	CSASKNTEAFF	TGCAGTGCCAGTAAGAACACTGAAGCTTTCTTT
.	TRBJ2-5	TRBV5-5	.	CASSLASPETQYF	TGTGCCAGCAGCTTGGCCTCCCCAGAGACCCAGTACTTC
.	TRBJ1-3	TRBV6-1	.	CASSEEWRGSGNTIYF	TGTGCCAGCAGTGAAGAGTGGCGGGGGTCTGGAAACACCATATATTTT
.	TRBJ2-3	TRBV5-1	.	CASSVYTDTQYF	TGCGCCAGCAGCGTCTACACAGATACGCAGTATTTT
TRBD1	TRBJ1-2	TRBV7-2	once	CASSSMAGTADSYGYTF	TGTGCCAGCAGCTCCATGGCCGGGACAGCTGATTCCTATGGCTACACCTTC
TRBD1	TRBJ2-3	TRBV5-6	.	CASSILGQGGNTDTQYF	TGTGCCAGCAGCATTTTGGGACAGGGTGGGAACACAGATACGCAGTATTTT
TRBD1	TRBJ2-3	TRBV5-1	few	CASSGGTGANTDTQYF	TGCGCCAGCAGCGGGGGGACAGGGGCCAACACAGATACGCAGTATTTT
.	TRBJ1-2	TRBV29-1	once	CSVEDRLNYGYTF	TGCAGCGTTGAAGATCGCCTAAACTATGGCTACACCTTC
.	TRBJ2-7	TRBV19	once	CATRETDAYEQYF	TGTGCCACTAGGGAGACAGACGCCTACGAGCAGTACTTC
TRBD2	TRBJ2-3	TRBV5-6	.	CASSPLGGGQDTQYF	TGTGCCAGCAGCCCGCTCGGGGGGGGCCAGGATACGCAGTATTTT
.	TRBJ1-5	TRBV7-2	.	CASSLSPPHVPQPQHF	TGTGCCAGCAGCTTATCTCCCCCGCACGTCCCCCAGCCCCAGCATTTT
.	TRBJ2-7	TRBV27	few	CASSSARGGRWEQYF	TGTGCCAGCAGTTCGGCTAGGGGGGGCCGTTGGGAGCAGTACTTC
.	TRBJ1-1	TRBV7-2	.	CASSYSTQNTEAFF	TGTGCCAGCAGCTATTCCACCCAGAACACTGAAGCTTTCTTT
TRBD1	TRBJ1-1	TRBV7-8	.	CASSLGQGNTEAFF	TGTGCCAGCAGCTTAGGACAGGGCAACACTGAAGCTTTCTTT
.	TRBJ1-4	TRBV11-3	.	CASSCTLGATNEKLFF	TGTGCCAGCAGCTGCACACTAGGGGCAACTAATGAAAAACTGTTTTTT
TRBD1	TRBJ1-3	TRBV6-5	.	CASRSDRESGNTIYF	TGTGCCAGCAGGTCTGACAGGGAATCTGGAAACACCATATATTTT
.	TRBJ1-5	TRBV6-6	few	CASSSGPHSNQPQHF	TGTGCCAGCAGTTCAGGACCACATAGCAATCAGCCCCAGCATTTT
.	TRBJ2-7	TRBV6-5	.	CASSSTGTAAYEQYF	TGTGCCAGCAGTTCAACGGGGACGGCGGCCTACGAGCAGTACTTC
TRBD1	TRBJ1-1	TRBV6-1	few	CASSGRDREPEAFF	TGTGCCAGCAGTGGCCGGGACAGGGAACCTGAAGCTTTCTTT
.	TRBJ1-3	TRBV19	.	CASSIGNRRNTIYF	TGTGCCAGTAGTATTGGCAACCGAAGAAACACCATATATTTT
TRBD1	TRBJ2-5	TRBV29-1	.	CSVHRGYQETQYF	TGCAGCGTCCACAGGGGGTACCAAGAGACCCAGTACTTC
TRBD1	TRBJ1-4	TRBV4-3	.	CASSQADRGVKRSEKLFF	TGCGCCAGCAGCCAAGCAGACAGGGGAGTAAAACGAAGTGAAAAACTGTTTTTT
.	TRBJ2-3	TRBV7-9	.	CASSLEAVPDTQYF	TGTGCCAGCAGCTTAGAAGCGGTCCCAGATACGCAGTATTTT
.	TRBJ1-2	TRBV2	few	CASSDRAGSGYTF	TGTGCCAGCAGTGATAGGGCAGGGAGCGGCTACACCTTC
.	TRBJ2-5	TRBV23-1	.	CYLRGGVQETQYF	TGCTACCTAAGGGGGGGGGTCCAAGAGACCCAGTACTTC
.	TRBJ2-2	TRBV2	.	CASSGDPTNTGELFF	TGTGCCAGCAGTGGGGACCCAACGAACACCGGGGAGCTGTTTTTT
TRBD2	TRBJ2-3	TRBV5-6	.	CASSRPGASGDYTDTQYF	TGTGCCAGCAGCCGACCCGGGGCTAGCGGGGACTACACAGATACGCAGTATTTT
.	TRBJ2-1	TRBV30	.	CATWRSSSYNEQFF	TGTGCCACATGGAGGTCGAGCTCCTACAATGAGCAGTTCTTC
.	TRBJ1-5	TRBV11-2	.	CASSFARDQPQHF	TGTGCCAGCAGCTTTGCCAGGGATCAGCCCCAGCATTTT
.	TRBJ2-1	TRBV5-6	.	CASRFGDEQFF	TGTGCCAGCAGGTTCGGGGATGAGCAGTTCTTC
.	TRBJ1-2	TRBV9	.	CASSVEGTNYGYTF	TGTGCCAGCAGCGTAGAGGGGACGAACTATGGCTACACCTTC
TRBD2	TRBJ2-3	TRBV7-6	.	CASSLGRLAGGTPSTDTQYF	TGTGCCAGCAGCTTAGGGCGTCTAGCGGGGGGAACCCCTAGCACAGATACGCAGTATTTT